This T cell receptor beta chain was captured by sequencing in a study of blood T cell repertoires in COVID-19. At the level of the study: Sources were T cells, B-cell-depleted T cells, or PBMCs; the material itself was cDNA or gDNA.

In the study's own analysis: Nucleated cell number was recorded as an estimate derived from reference gene primer amplification. The repertoire was sequenced with immunoSEQ multiplex PCR; TCRdb's copy has only in-frame clones and lacks some. D and trimming were read from the DNA, whereas the V and J calls and clone size are those reported in that table. The table shows about 200,000 clones, with roughly 80% occurring only once. J gave up 6 bases and V 11 bases, and 7 bases lay outside the gene matches. The CDR3 contains 12 residues. CDR1 and CDR2 (germline): MGHRA, YSYEKL. The sequence was collected from a woman of 80 years or more with acute or convalescent COVID-19. Material: peripheral blood. This chain joins TRBV4-1 and TRBJ1-2; 9 bases agree with TRBD1. The CDR3 DNA reads TGCGCCTCTGGGCGGACAGGGGATGGCTACACCTTC. It encodes CASGRTGDGYTF.